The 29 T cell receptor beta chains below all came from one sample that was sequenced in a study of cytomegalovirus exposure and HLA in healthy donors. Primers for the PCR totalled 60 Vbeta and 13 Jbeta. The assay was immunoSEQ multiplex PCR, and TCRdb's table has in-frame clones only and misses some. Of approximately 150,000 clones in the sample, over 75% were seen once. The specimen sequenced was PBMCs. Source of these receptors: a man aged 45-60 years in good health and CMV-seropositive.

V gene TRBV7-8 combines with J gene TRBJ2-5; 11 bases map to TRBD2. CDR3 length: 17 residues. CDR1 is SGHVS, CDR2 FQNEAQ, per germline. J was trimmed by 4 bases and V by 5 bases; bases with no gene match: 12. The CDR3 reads CASSASASGGRGETQYF. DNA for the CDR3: TGTGCCAGCAGCGCGTCGGCTAGCGGGGGGCGGGGAGAGACCCAGTACTTC.

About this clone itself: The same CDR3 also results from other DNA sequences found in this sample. This CDR3 is CASSFRQNYGYTF. CDR3 coding DNA: TGTGCCAGCAGCTTTAGACAGAACTATGGCTACACCTTC. The chain carries TRBV7-2 and TRBJ1-2; weak D call: TRBD1 (5 bases). The CDR3 consists of 13 residues. In germline, CDR1 is SGHTA, CDR2 FQGNSA. V gave up 3 bases and J gave up 2 bases, with 7 bases separating them.

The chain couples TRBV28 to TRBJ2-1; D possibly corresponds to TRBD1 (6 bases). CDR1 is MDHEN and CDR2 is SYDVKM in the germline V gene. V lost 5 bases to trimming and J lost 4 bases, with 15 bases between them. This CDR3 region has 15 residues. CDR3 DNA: TGTGCCAGCAGTCCATTGACAGGACTTTACAATGAGCAGTTCTTC. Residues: CASSPLTGLYNEQFF. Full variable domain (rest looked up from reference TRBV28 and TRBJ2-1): DVKVTQSSRYLVKRTGEKVFLECVQDMDHENMFWYRQDPGLGLRLIYFSYDVKMKEKGDIPEGYSVSREKKERFSLILESASTNQTSMYLCASSPLTGLYNEQFFGPGTRLTVL.

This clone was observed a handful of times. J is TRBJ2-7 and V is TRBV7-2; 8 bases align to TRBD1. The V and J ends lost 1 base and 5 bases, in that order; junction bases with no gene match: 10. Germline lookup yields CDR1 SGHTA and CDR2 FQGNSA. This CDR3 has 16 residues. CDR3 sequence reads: CASSLVARDRGHEQYF. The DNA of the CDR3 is TGTGCCAGCAGCTTAGTAGCTAGAGACAGGGGACACGAGCAGTACTTC.

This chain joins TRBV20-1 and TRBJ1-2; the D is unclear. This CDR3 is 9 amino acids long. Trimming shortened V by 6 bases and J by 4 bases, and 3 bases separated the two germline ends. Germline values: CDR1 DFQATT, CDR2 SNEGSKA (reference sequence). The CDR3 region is CSAAYGYTF. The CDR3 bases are TGCAGTGCGGCCTATGGCTACACCTTC.

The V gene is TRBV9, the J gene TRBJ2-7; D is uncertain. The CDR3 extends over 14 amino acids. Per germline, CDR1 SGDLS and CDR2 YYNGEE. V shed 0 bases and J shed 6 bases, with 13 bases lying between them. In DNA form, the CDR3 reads TGTGCCAGCAGCGTAGCCCCTTTAGAGCGCGAGCAGTACTTC. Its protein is CASSVAPLEREQYF.

The DNA of the CDR3 is TGTGCCAGCAGGATCGGGACAGGGGGGGCCGGGGAGCTGTTTTTT. Its translation: CASRIGTGGAGELFF. The chain employs TRBV2 and TRBJ2-2, with 11 positions matching TRBD1. V shed 6 bases, J shed 6 bases, and the junction held 6 bases outside the gene matches. Germline assignment: CDR1 SNHLY and CDR2 FYNNEI. This CDR3 has 15 residues.

CDR3 DNA sequence: TGTGCCAGCAGCCAACGAGGGTTCACCGAAGCTTTCTTT. Translated: CASSQRGFTEAFF. The rearrangement uses TRBV14 and TRBJ1-1; D unresolved. Per germline, CDR1 SGHDN and CDR2 FVKESK. V was pared by 2 bases and J by 8 bases, with 12 bases between. This CDR3 is built from 13 residues.

The chain's CDR3 is CASSLGLADQETQYF. In nucleotides, the CDR3 is TGTGCCAGCAGCTTGGGACTAGCGGACCAAGAGACCCAGTACTTC. This rearrangement joins TRBV5-4 to TRBJ2-5; 9 bases fit TRBD2. This CDR3 comprises 15 residues. The V segment lost 0 bases and the J segment 0 bases; nucleotides outside the gene matches: 0. CDR1 SGHNT and CDR2 YYREEE come from the germline V gene (reference sequence).

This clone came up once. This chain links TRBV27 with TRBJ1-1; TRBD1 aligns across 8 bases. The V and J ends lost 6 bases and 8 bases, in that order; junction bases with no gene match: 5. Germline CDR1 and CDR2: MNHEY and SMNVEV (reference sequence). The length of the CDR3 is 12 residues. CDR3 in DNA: TGTGCCAGCAGCCTTTGGACAGGGGAAGCTTTCTTT. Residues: CASSLWTGEAFF.

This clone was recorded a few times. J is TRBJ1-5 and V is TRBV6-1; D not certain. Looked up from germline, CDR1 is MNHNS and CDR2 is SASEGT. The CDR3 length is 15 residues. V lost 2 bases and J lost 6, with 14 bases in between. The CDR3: CASSEQTAPGQPQHF. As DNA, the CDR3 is TGTGCCAGCAGTGAACAAACAGCCCCAGGTCAGCCCCAGCATTTT.

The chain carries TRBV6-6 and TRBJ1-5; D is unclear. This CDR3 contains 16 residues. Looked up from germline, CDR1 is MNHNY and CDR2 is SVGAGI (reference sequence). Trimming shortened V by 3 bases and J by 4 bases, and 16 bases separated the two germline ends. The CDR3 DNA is TGTGCCAGCAGTTATGTCAGTCCGGGGTATAATCAGCCCCAGCATTTT. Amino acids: CASSYVSPGYNQPQHF.

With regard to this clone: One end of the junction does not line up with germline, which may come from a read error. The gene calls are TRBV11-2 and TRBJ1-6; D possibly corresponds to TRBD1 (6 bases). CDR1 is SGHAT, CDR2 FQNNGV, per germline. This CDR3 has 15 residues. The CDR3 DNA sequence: TGTGCCAGCAGCCCGGAGCTCACAGGGAATTCACCCTTCCACTTT. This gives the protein CASSPELTGNSPFHF.

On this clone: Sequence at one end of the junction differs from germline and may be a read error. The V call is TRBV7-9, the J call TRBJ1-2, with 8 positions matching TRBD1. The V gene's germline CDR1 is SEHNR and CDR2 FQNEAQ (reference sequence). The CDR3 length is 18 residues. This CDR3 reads CSSSFSGPIRQGRDGYTF. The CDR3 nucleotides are TGTTCCAGCAGCTTTTCTGGGCCCATTCGACAGGGGCGGGATGGCTACACCTTC. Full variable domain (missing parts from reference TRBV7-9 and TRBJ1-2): DTGVSQNPRHKITKRGQNVTFRCDPISEHNRLYWYRQTLGQGPEFLTYFQNEAQLEKSRLLSDRFSAERPKGSFSTLEIQRTEQGDSAMYLCSSSFSGPIRQGRDGYTFGSGTRLTVV.

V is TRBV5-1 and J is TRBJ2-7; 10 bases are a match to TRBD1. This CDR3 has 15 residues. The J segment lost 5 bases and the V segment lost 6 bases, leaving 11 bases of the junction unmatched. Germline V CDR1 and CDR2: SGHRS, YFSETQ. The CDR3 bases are TGCGCCAGCACCGTGACAGGGGGCGCAAACGACGAGCAGTACTTC. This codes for CASTVTGGANDEQYF.

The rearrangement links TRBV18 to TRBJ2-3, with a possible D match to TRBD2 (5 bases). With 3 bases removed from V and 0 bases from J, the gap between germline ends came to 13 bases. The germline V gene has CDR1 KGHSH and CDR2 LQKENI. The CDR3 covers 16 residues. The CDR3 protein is CASSPPGVRSTDTQYF. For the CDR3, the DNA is TGTGCCAGCTCACCCCCCGGGGTCAGGAGCACAGATACGCAGTATTTT.

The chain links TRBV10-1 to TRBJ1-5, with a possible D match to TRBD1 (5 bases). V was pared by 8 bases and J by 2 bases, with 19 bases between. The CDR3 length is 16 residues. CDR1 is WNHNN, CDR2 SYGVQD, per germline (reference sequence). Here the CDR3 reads CASARITGLCNQPQHF. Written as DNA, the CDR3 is TGCGCCAGCGCAAGAATTACGGGACTCTGCAATCAGCCCCAGCATTTT.

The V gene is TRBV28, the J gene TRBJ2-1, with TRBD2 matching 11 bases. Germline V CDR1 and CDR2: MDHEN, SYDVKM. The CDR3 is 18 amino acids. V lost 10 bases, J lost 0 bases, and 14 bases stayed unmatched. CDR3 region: CAIQPPSGRRASYNEQFF. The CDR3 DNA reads TGTGCCATCCAACCCCCTAGCGGGAGGAGGGCCTCCTACAATGAGCAGTTCTTC.

The CDR3 coding sequence is TGTGCCAGCAGTGAAAGACAGGGTGTTGAAAAACTGTTTTTT. It translates to CASSERQGVEKLFF. This sequence joins TRBV6-1 and TRBJ1-4, with 7 nucleotides matching TRBD1. The germline CDR1 and CDR2 sequences are MNHNS and SASEGT. The CDR3 sequence is 14 residues long. The V and J ends lost 2 bases and 7 bases, in that order; junction bases with no gene match: 4.

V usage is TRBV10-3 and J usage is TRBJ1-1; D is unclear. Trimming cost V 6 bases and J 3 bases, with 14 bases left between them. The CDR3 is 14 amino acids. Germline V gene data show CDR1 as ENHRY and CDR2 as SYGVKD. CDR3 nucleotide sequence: TGTGCCATCAGGGGAGGGAGCGGCGACACTGAAGCTTTCTTT. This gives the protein CAIRGGSGDTEAFF.

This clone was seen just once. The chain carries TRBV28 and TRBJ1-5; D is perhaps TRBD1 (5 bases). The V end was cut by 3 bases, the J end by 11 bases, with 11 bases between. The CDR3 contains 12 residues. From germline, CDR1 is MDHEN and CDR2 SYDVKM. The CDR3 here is CASSFQGQAQHF. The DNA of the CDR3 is TGTGCCAGCAGTTTTCAGGGCCAGGCCCAGCATTTT.

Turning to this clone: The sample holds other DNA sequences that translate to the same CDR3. The CDR3 region is CASSVTGATNEKLFF. CDR3 DNA sequence: TGCGCCAGCAGCGTTACAGGGGCGACTAATGAAAAACTGTTTTTT. The chain recombines TRBV5-1 with TRBJ1-4, with 7 bases identical to TRBD1. The germline V gene encodes CDR1 SGHRS and CDR2 YFSETQ. V shed 4 bases and J 2 bases; nucleotides not matched to a gene: 5. The CDR3 is made up of 15 amino acids. Filled out from reference TRBV5-1 and TRBJ1-4, the complete variable domain reads KAGVTQTPRYLIKTRGQQVTLSCSPISGHRSVSWYQQTPGQGLQFLFEYFSETQRNKGNFPGRFSGRQFSNSRSEMNVSTLELGDSALYLCASSVTGATNEKLFFGSGTQLSVL.

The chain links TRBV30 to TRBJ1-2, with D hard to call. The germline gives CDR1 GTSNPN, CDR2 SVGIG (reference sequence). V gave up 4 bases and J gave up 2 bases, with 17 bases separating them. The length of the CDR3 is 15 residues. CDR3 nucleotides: TGTGCCTGGACTATCCCGGAGATTATAAACTATGGCTACACCTTC. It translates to CAWTIPEIINYGYTF.

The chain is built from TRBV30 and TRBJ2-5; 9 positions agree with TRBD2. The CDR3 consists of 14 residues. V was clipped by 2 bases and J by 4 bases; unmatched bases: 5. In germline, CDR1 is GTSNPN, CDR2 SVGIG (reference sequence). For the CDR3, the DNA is TGTGCCTGGAGTATCGGCGGGAGGGTAGAGACCCAGTACTTC. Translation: CAWSIGGRVETQYF.

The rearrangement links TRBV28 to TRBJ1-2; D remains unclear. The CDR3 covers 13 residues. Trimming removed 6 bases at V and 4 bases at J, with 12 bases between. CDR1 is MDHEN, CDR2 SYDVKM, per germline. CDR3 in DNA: TGTGCCAGCAGGACCCCTAGCGGCTATGGCTACACCTTC. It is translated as CASRTPSGYGYTF.

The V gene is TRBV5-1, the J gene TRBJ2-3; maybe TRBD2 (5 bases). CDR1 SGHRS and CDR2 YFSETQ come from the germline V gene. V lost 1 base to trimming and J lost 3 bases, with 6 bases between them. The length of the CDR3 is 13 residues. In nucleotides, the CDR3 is TGCGCCAGCAGCTTGACGGGGACAGATACGCAGTATTTT. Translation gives CASSLTGTDTQYF.

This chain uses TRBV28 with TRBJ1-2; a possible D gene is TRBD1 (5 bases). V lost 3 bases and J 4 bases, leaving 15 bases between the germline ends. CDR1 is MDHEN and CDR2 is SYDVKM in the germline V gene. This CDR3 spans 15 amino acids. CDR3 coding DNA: TGTGCCAGCAGTTTCGAGACTCCTAGGGGCTATGGCTACACCTTC. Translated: CASSFETPRGYGYTF.

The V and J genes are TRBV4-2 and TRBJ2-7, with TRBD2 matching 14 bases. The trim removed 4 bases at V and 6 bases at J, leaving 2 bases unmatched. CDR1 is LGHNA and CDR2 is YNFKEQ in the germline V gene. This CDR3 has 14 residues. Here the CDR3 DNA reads TGTGCCAGCAGCCGAGGGACTAGCGGGGGCGAGCAGTACTTC. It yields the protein CASSRGTSGGEQYF.

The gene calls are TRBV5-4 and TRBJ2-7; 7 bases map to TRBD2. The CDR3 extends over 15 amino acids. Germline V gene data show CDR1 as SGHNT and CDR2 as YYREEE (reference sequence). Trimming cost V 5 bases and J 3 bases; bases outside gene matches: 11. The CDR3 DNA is TGTGCCAGCAGTACCGGGACTAACTCTTTCTACGAGCAGTACTTC. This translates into CASSTGTNSFYEQYF.